What follows are 22 T cell receptor beta chains derived from one specimen sequenced in a study of T cells during gluten challenge in celiac disease. Multiplexed primers for every TRA and TRB V gene were used across three nested PCRs per cell. TCRdb itself ran the single-cell sequencing reads through MiXCR, one entry per CDR3 protein. The sample has about 340 distinct CDR3 sequences; 34% are singletons. Cells were tetramer-binding CD4+ effector-memory gut-homing T cells. Sequenced here: gluten-specific CD4+ T cells sorted from blood using tetramers, sampled at baseline or on day 6, 14 or 28 of gluten challenge (not recorded which). The receptor source for this set is a male donor with celiac disease.

This clonotype is hyperexpanded (1% or more) within its sample. The CDR3 DNA follows: TGTGCCATCGGACGGAATGAGCAGTACTTC. Translating gives CAIGRNEQYF. The chain combines TRBV2 with TRBJ2-7; no clear D gene. The germline gives CDR1 SNHLY, CDR2 FYNNEI. V was shortened by 10 bases and J by 7 bases, with 11 bases between the two germline ends. The length of the CDR3 is 10 residues.

V and J are TRBV29-1 and TRBJ1-1; unclear D gene. Trimming stripped 7 bases from V and 3 bases from J, with 6 bases between. Germline V lookup: CDR1 SQVTM, CDR2 ANQGSEA. This CDR3 region has 10 residues. Here the CDR3 reads CSGFDTEAFF. CDR3 coding DNA: TGCAGCGGTTTTGACACTGAAGCTTTCTTT.

This sequence joins TRBV4-2 and TRBJ1-1; 8 nucleotides line up with TRBD1. With 4 bases clipped from V and 5 bases from J, the junction kept 6 bases outside the gene matches. This CDR3 region has 14 residues. Germline V lookup: CDR1 LGHNA, CDR2 YNFKEQ. DNA of the CDR3: TGTGCCAGCAGCCGAGGACAGGGCAGTACTGAAGCTTTCTTT. The encoded protein is CASSRGQGSTEAFF.

This sequence joins TRBV11-2 and TRBJ1-6, with a possible D match to TRBD1 (5 bases). V lost 5 bases and J 17 bases, leaving 19 bases between the germline ends. Germline V gene sequence: CDR1 SGHAT, CDR2 FQNNGV. The CDR3 spans 13 residues. The CDR3 bases are TGTGCCAGCAGCCCCACCACGCAGGGCAATATCCACTTT. Protein product: CASSPTTQGNIHF.

V gene TRBV7-9 combines with J gene TRBJ2-5; D may correspond to TRBD1 or TRBD2 (6 bases each). CDR1 is SEHNR, CDR2 FQNEAQ, per germline (reference sequence). The CDR3 is 15 residues long. V lost 1 base, J lost 4 bases, and 13 bases lay in between. The CDR3 sequence is CASSLGGGGGETQYF. The DNA of the CDR3 is TGTGCCAGCAGCTTAGGAGGGGGAGGCGGAGAGACCCAGTACTTC.

This clonotype has just a few counts. The chain links TRBV4-2 to TRBJ2-4; 11 bases match TRBD1. The germline CDR1 and CDR2 sequences are LGHNA and YNFKEQ. V lost 4 bases and J lost 9; bases outside the gene matches: 5. The CDR3 is made up of 14 amino acids. The CDR3 reads CASSLGQGATIQYF. DNA for the CDR3: TGTGCCAGCAGCCTAGGACAGGGGGCGACCATTCAGTACTTC.

This chain links TRBV5-1 with TRBJ2-7, with TRBD1 identical over 8 bases. This CDR3 has 12 residues. The J segment lost 5 bases and the V segment lost 3 bases, leaving 1 base of the junction unmatched. The germline CDR1 and CDR2 sequences are SGHRS and YFSETQ. CDR3 sequence (DNA): TGCGCCAGCAGCTCGACAGGGGACGAGCAGTACTTC. Translation: CASSSTGDEQYF.

CDR3 coding DNA: TGCAGTGCTAGAGATACGCTTGCCTCTGGAAACACCATATATTTT. It is translated as CSARDTLASGNTIYF. J is TRBJ1-3 and V is TRBV20-1; no definite D call. CDR3 length: 15 amino acids. V gave up 0 bases and J gave up 0 bases, with 9 bases separating them. Per germline, CDR1 DFQATT and CDR2 SNEGSKA (reference sequence).

This clonotype is medium-sized within its sample. The rearrangement links TRBV30 to TRBJ2-2; D ambiguous. CDR3 size: 15 residues. Trimming cost V 0 bases and J 3 bases, with 11 bases left between them. Germline V gives CDR1 GTSNPN, CDR2 SVGIG (reference sequence). The CDR3 nucleotides are TGTGCCTGGAGTGTAATGGGCTGGGACACCGGGGAGCTGTTTTTT. Translating it yields CAWSVMGWDTGELFF.

The genes are TRBV20-1 and TRBJ1-1; D is undetermined. V was pared by 3 bases and J by 0 bases, with 8 bases between. Per germline, CDR1 DFQATT and CDR2 SNEGSKA (reference sequence). The CDR3 length is 13 residues. Here the CDR3 DNA reads TGCAGTGCTAGTAAACAGATGAACACTGAAGCTTTCTTT. Its translation is CSASKQMNTEAFF.

Judged by abundance, this clonotype is medium-sized (0.01 to 0.1%). The gene calls are TRBV11-2 and TRBJ1-6; TRBD1 might be the D (5 bases). Between the trimmed V and J ends, which lost 4 bases and 18 bases, there was a span of 19 bases. This CDR3 is 13 amino acids long. Germline CDR1 reads SGHAT; CDR2 reads FQNNGV. CDR3 protein: CASSSATQGNTHF. In nucleotides, the CDR3 is TGTGCCAGCAGCTCCGCCACGCAGGGCAATACCCACTTT.

The sample holds many counts of this clonotype. The chain uses TRBV7-6 and TRBJ2-2; tentative D call: TRBD2 (5 bases). The V end lost 1 base, the J end lost 3 bases, and 15 bases lay between the germline ends. CDR1 and CDR2 from the germline V gene are SGHVS and FNYEAQ. This CDR3 spans 17 amino acids. The CDR3 is CASSLVGLKWDTGELFF. CDR3 nucleotide sequence: TGTGCCAGCAGCTTAGTTGGACTGAAGTGGGACACCGGGGAGCTGTTTTTT.

By share, this clonotype ranks as large. The chain combines TRBV19 with TRBJ1-2, with D possibly being TRBD1 (6 bases). The CDR3 covers 15 residues. From germline, CDR1 is LNHDA and CDR2 SQIVND (reference sequence). V was shortened by 4 bases and J by 0 bases, with 12 bases between the two germline ends. The chain's CDR3 is CASSNSWTANYGYTF. In nucleotides, the CDR3 is TGTGCCAGTAGTAACTCTTGGACAGCTAACTATGGCTACACCTTC. Full variable domain (remainder filled in from reference TRBV19 and TRBJ1-2): DGGITQSPKYLFRKEGQNVTLSCEQNLNHDAMYWYRQDPGQGLRLIYYSQIVNDFQKGDIAEGYSVSREKKESFPLTVTSAQKNPTAFYLCASSNSWTANYGYTFGSGTRLTVV.

The CDR3 nucleotides read TGCAGTGCTCGGCATTTAGCGGTATCCTACAATGAGCAGTTCTTC. It is translated as CSARHLAVSYNEQFF. V gene TRBV20-1 combines with J gene TRBJ2-1; a possible D gene is TRBD2 (6 bases). The CDR3 loop spans 15 amino acids. V lost 5 bases to trimming and J lost 1 base, with 15 bases between them. Germline V gene data show CDR1 as DFQATT and CDR2 as SNEGSKA (reference sequence).

This rearrangement joins TRBV7-2 to TRBJ2-3, with D hard to call. Trimming took off 3 bases at V and 6 bases at J, with 10 bases between the two ends. Looked up from germline, CDR1 is SGHTA and CDR2 is FQGNSA. The CDR3 totals 13 residues. The CDR3 DNA reads as TGTGCCAGCAGCTTCAGATGGTCGGATACGCAGTATTTT. It translates to CASSFRWSDTQYF.

This clonotype has a single count. With a much larger clone just one base away, this may be a read error. The V and J genes are TRBV5-6 and TRBJ2-7; TRBD1 matches 9 bases. The CDR3 loop spans 13 amino acids. Germline assignment: CDR1 SGHDT and CDR2 YYEEEE. The CDR3 loop is CSSSLGQGTIKYF. CDR3 nucleotide sequence: TGTTCCAGCAGCTTGGGACAGGGCACGATAAAGTACTTC.

This rearrangement joins TRBV4-3 to TRBJ2-5; 13 positions match TRBD2. V was pared by 3 bases and J by 4 bases, with 5 bases of the junction left unmatched. CDR1 LGHNA and CDR2 YSLEER come from the germline V gene. The CDR3 sequence is 16 residues long. The CDR3 DNA is TGCGCCAGCAGCCAGGGACTAGCGGGGAGAGTAGAGACCCAGTACTTC. As protein: CASSQGLAGRVETQYF.

This clonotype qualifies as medium-sized (0.01 to 0.1%). The chain has TRBV9 and TRBJ2-3; the match to TRBD2 covers 9 bases. Germline V gene sequence: CDR1 SGDLS, CDR2 YYNGEE. V shed 4 bases and J 3 bases; nucleotides not matched to a gene: 18. CDR3 length: 19 amino acids. The CDR3 region is CASSFSPGLATVLTDTQYF. CDR3 sequence (DNA): TGTGCCAGCAGCTTCTCCCCGGGACTAGCAACGGTCTTGACAGATACGCAGTATTTT.

This clonotype has just one count. The chain recombines TRBV7-3 with TRBJ2-1; tentatively, D is TRBD1 (6 bases). CDR1 SGHTA and CDR2 FQGTGA come from the germline V gene. The CDR3 is 17 amino acids. The V and J ends lost 6 bases and 7 bases respectively, with 25 bases between them. The CDR3 DNA sequence: TGTGCCAGCAGTCCATTGACAGGAGGACACCTTAGGAATGAGCAGTTCTTC. Translated: CASSPLTGGHLRNEQFF.

The chain combines TRBV29-1 with TRBJ2-2; D possibly corresponds to TRBD2 (7 bases). The V end was cut by 6 bases, the J end by 6 bases, with 14 bases between. The CDR3 totals 13 residues. The V gene's germline CDR1 is SQVTM and CDR2 ANQGSEA. The CDR3 nucleotides are TGCAGCGTGGGGGCGGGGGACTCCGGGGAGCTGTTTTTT. Protein product: CSVGAGDSGELFF.

By its share, this clonotype is hyperexpanded. This chain links TRBV5-1 with TRBJ2-5; 14 nucleotides line up with TRBD2. The CDR3 has 15 residues. V lost 5 bases and J lost 5; bases outside the gene matches: 5. Germline CDR1 and CDR2: SGHRS and YFSETQ. CDR3 loop: CASSTGLAGAETQYF. CDR3 DNA sequence: TGCGCCAGCAGTACGGGACTAGCGGGAGCTGAGACCCAGTACTTC.

This clonotype is large (0.1 to 1%). V usage is TRBV5-6 and J usage is TRBJ2-7; no clear D. Germline V CDR1 and CDR2: SGHDT, YYEEEE. The CDR3 length is 13 residues. Trimming shortened V by 0 bases and J by 6 bases, and 10 bases separated the two germline ends. Here the CDR3 DNA reads TGTGCCAGCAGCTTGGTGTCCCTCGGCGAGCAGTACTTC. Translated: CASSLVSLGEQYF.